This TCR beta chain was recorded in a study of T and B cells in COVID-19 patients (dated by TCRdb to about 2020). General notes on the study: In this study, adaptive immunity was profiled in COVID-19 patients who either had active infection or had recovered, using TRB and IGH repertoire sequencing of peripheral blood. A couple of patients belonged to both the recovered and active cohorts because samples were available from active disease and after recovery. Repertoire analyses used an age-matched reference group of just under 40 healthy donors who were negative for COVID-19 antibodies as the comparison. Of the 20 patients in the active-infection cohort, 12 to 13 were critically ill and needed mechanical ventilation or ECMO. Patients in the recovered cohort had a median age of 34 years, compared with around 63 years for patients in the active-infection cohort. Over 8 million TCR sequences were analysed in a TCR and BCR sequence repository that covered about 35 patients and 65 to 75 time points. In the active-infection cohort, about 90% of the 20 patients had comorbidities linked to unfavorable COVID-19 outcome. As many as 9 follow-up blood samples were taken per patient, and some of the samples covered different disease stages within the same individual. A recovered cohort was made up of about 19 patients contributing 20 samples, mostly after mild to moderate COVID-19 managed as outpatients.

Genomic DNA extracted from blood, in amounts of about 220-500 ng, served as the starting material for amplifying TRB repertoires. The reads were generated on an Illumina MiSeq. Multiplex PCR with BIOMED2 TRB-A/B primer pools was used to amplify TRB rearrangements. Illumina-compatible adapters and 7-nucleotide sample barcodes were attached to the amplicons in two consecutive PCRs. Phusion HS II polymerase was used for all library PCRs. Amplicons were purified from gel with the NucleoSpin Gel and PCR Clean-up kit, quantified on Qubit, and pooled at 4 nM. Amplicon pool quality was checked on an Agilent 2100 Bioanalyzer before Illumina next-generation sequencing. For the original study's pipeline: MiXCR 3.0.8 with the default MiXCR reference library was used to annotate TRB rearrangements. Non-productive reads and sequences with fewer than 2 reads were excluded, and each unique CDR3 nucleotide sequence counted as one clone. Clonality, diversity, richness and V-J gene usage were computed in R 3.5.1. GLIPH2 was used to cluster TCRs based on CDR3 similarity, and OLGA was used to calculate the generation probabilities. GLIPH2 clusters were kept only when the clusters contained at least four unique TCR clonotypes present in at least three individuals. The public reads were reprocessed in TCRdb via fastp at Q25 and MiXCR, keeping in-frame beta chains. Each entry merges the rows of one CDR3 protein and shows their most common DNA and genes. These V and J calls derive from TCRdb rather than the authors' analysis. This sample has approximately 4,100 distinct CDR3 sequences in its table, and 23% of those were observed once. The ten largest clones take up 29% of the sample.

The CDR3 starts with the cysteine, ends with the phenylalanine, and has 15 residues. Solely the CDR3 DNA is kept, with 45 bases framed from the first base. The germline V gene provides CDR1 SGHNT and CDR2 YENEEA. Trimming removed 0 bases from V and 4 bases from J, leaving 12 bases between the germline ends. This clonotype is regarded as medium-sized (0.01 to 0.1%). There is no known antigen for this receptor. Base qualities are not provided; no much larger clone lies one nucleotide away. Results the study describes overall, beyond this receptor: In active COVID-19, TRB repertoires were highly clonal, while at recovery, diversity and richness increased above the levels seen in healthy donors. Few blood samples were available from mildly ill patients while symptoms were present, and early samples from severe cases were likewise scarce. The cohort was judged too small for assessing how HLA contributes to COVID-19 susceptibility or severity. Specific T cell subsets (CD4+/Treg/CD8+) and sorted SARS-CoV-2-responsive or tetramer+ T cells had not yet been sequenced, and these experiments were ongoing. The reported TCR clusters were said to need prospective validation before any clinical use. TRBV/TRBJ gene usage was reported as strongly skewed in patients with COVID-19. A total of roughly 2,500 exclusive TCR clusters, including 30 to 40 low-pGen clusters, were found in the recovered cohort.

The receptor was isolated from a human donor with active COVID-19. Sequenced: blood. Recombination connected TRBV11-3 to TRBJ2-5, with a tentative D call of TRBD1 or TRBD2, each matching 5 bases. The CDR3 has the sequence CASSLDFAGRETQYF. The nucleotides are TGTGCCAGCAGCTTAGACTTTGCAGGGAGAGAGACCCAGTACTTC.